Sequencing of this TCR beta chain was carried out in a study of blood T cell repertoires in COVID-19. Study-wide background: The United States, Italy and Spain were the sources of the acute and convalescent COVID-19 samples.

Participant-reported clinical history was the basis for cohort assignment. As regards this clone: The same CDR3 arises from other DNA sequences in this sample as well.

Method: immunoSEQ multiplex PCR; TCRdb's copy keeps in-frame clones and lacks some. The data show roughly 250,000 clones, 87% seen once. The CDR3 sequence is 13 residues long. V gave up 5 bases and J gave up 2 bases; unmatched junction bases: 2. The source is a woman in her twenties or thirties with acute COVID-19. The source material was PBMCs or T cells enriched from blood (not recorded which). The chain employs TRBV12-3 or TRBV12-4 and TRBJ1-2; 7 bases align to TRBD1. CDR3: CASSLQGNYGYTF. DNA of the CDR3: TGTGCCAGCAGTCTACAGGGGAACTATGGCTACACCTTC.